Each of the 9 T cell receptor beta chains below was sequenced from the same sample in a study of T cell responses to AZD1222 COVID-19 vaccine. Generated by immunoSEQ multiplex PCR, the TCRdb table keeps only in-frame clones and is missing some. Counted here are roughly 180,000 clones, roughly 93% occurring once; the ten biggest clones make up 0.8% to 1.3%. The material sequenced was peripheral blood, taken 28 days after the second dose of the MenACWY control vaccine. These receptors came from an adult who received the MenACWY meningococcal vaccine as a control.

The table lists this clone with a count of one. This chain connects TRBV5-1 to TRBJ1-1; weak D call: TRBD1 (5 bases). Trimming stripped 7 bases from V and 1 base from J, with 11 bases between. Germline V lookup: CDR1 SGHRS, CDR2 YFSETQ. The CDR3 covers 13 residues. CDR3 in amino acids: CASAGASNTEAFF. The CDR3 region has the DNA TGCGCCAGCGCCGGGGCTTCGAACACTGAAGCTTTCTTT. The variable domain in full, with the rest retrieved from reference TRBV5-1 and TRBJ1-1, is KAGVTQTPRYLIKTRGQQVTLSCSPISGHRSVSWYQQTPGQGLQFLFEYFSETQRNKGNFPGRFSGRQFSNSRSEMNVSTLELGDSALYLCASAGASNTEAFFGQGTRLTVV.

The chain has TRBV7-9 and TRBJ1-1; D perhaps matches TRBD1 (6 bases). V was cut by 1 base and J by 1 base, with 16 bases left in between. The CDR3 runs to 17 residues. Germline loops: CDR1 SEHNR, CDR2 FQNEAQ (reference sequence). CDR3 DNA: TGTGCCAGCAGCTTAGGGATGACAGGAACCAAGAACACTGAAGCTTTCTTT. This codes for CASSLGMTGTKNTEAFF.

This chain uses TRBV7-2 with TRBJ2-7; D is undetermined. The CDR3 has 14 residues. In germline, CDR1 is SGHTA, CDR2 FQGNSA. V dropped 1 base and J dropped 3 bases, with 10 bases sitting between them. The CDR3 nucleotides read TGTGCCAGCAGCTTAGGTCCCGGAAACTACGAGCAGTACTTC. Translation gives CASSLGPGNYEQYF.

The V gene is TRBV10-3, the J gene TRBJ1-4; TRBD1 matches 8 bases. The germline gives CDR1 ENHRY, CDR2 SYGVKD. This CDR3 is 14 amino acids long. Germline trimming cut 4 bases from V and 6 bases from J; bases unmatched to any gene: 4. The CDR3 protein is CAISGQGAYEKLFF. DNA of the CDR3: TGTGCCATCAGTGGGCAGGGGGCGTATGAAAAACTGTTTTTT.

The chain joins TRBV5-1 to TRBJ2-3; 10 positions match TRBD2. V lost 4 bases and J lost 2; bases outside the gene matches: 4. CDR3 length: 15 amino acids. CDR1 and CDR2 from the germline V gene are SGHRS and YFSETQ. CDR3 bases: TGCGCCAGCAGCACCACTAGCGGGGACACAGATACGCAGTATTTT. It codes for CASSTTSGDTDTQYF. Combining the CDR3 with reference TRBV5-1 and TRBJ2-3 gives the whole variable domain KAGVTQTPRYLIKTRGQQVTLSCSPISGHRSVSWYQQTPGQGLQFLFEYFSETQRNKGNFPGRFSGRQFSNSRSEMNVSTLELGDSALYLCASSTTSGDTDTQYFGPGTRLTVL.

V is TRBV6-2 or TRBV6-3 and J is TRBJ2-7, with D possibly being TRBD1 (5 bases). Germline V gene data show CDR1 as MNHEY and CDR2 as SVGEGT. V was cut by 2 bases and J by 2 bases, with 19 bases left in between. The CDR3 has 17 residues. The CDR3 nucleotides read TGTGCCAGCAGTTACCCGGTTCAGGGCTCGGTTACCTACGAGCAGTACTTC. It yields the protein CASSYPVQGSVTYEQYF.

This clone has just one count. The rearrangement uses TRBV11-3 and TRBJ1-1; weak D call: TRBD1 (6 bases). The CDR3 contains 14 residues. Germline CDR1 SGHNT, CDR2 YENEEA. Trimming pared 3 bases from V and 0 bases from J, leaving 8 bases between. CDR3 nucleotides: TGTGCCAGCAGCTTGGGGGCCTTGAACACTGAAGCTTTCTTT. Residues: CASSLGALNTEAFF. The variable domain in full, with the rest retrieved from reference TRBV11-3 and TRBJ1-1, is EAGVVQSPRYKIIEKKQPVAFWCNPISGHNTLYWYLQNLGQGPELLIRYENEEAVDDSQLPKDRFSAERLKGVDSTLKIQPAELGDSAVYLCASSLGALNTEAFFGQGTRLTVV.

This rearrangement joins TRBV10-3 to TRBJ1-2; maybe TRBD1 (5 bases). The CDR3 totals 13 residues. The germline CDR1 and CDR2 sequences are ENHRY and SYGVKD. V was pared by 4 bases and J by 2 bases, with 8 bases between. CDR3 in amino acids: CAISGGGNYGYTF. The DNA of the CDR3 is TGTGCCATCAGTGGCGGGGGAAACTATGGCTACACCTTC.

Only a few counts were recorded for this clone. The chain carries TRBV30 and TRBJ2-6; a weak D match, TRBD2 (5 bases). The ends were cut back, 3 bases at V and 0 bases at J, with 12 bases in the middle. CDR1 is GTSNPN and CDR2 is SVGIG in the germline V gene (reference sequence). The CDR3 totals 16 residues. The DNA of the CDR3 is TGTGCCTGGAGCTCGACGGGATACTCTGGGGCCAACGTCCTGACTTTC. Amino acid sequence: CAWSSTGYSGANVLTF.